In this sample, the clone carrying this T cell receptor beta chain turned up a few times. The CDR3 is 15 residues long. Trimming cost V 5 bases and J 0 bases; bases outside gene matches: 4. Germline CDR1 reads SGHRS; CDR2 reads YFSETQ. Treatment described: oral pan-JAK inhibitor, 5-10 mg twice daily. Individuals with alopecia areata gave both lesional scalp punch biopsies and peripheral blood for collection. The data were taken from a study of CD8+ T cells in alopecia areata. Extracted from the samples, RNA was reverse transcribed into cDNA to serve as the sequencing template. TCRdb's copy holds only in-frame clones and misses some; the assay was immunoSEQ multiplex PCR. This table has fewer than 200,000 clones, roughly 60% appearing once.

The TCR was taken from a human donor with alopecia areata. The sequenced sample was CD4+ T cells sorted from blood, obtained between weeks 55 and 65, from a patient treated with tofacitinib. The V gene is TRBV5-1, the J gene TRBJ1-5; 8 nucleotides match TRBD1. The DNA of the CDR3 is TGCGCCAGCAGTCTCGACAGGGGTAGCAATCAGCCCCAGCATTTT. This encodes CASSLDRGSNQPQHF.